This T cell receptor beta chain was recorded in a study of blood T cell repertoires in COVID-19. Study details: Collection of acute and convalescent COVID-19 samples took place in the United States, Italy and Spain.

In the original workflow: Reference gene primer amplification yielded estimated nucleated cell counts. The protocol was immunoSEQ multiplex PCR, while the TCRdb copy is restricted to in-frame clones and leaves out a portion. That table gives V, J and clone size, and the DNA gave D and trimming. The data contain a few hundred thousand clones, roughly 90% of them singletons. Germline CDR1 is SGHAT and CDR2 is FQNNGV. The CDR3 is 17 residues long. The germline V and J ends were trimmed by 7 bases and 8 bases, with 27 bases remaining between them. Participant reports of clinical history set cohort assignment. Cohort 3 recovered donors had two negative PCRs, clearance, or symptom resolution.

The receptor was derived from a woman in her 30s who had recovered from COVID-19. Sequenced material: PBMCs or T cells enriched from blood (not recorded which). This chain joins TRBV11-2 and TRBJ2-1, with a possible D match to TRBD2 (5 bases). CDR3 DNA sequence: TGTGCCAGCACCAAAGGGTTGGGGAGTTCCCCTCGAGATGAGCAGTTCTTC. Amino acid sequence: CASTKGLGSSPRDEQFF.